A selection of T cell receptor beta chains follows, all from one sample in a study of brain T cells in children with intractable seizures. This table comes from immunoSEQ multiplex PCR, and its TCRdb copy is limited to in-frame clones, with some not included. The sample has fewer than 50,000 clones, about nine tenths seen once; the top ten hold roughly 6.5%. Material: peripheral blood, obtained at surgery. The receptor source for this set is a girl aged 2-10 years with tuberous sclerosis and intractable seizures. The CDR3 runs from the conserved cysteine through the conserved F or W. A D gene is named only where the DNA matches it firmly. Only part of the rows carry a size: once, few, many, or a class if the clone is expanded.

v_call	j_call	d_call	clone_size	cdr3_aa	cdr3_nt
TRBV19	TRBJ2-2	-	-	CASSIAEGVTGELFF	TGTGCCAGTAGTATAGCAGAGGGAGTCACCGGGGAGCTGTTTTTT
TRBV19	TRBJ1-4	TRBD1	-	CASSIEPGTGPNEKLFF	TGTGCCAGTAGTATAGAGCCCGGGACAGGCCCTAATGAAAAACTGTTTTTT
TRBV4-1	TRBJ1-3	-	-	CASSQDRGHRGNTIYF	TGCGCCAGCAGCCAAGATAGGGGACACCGTGGAAACACCATATATTTT
TRBV6-6	TRBJ2-1	TRBD2	-	CASRPPIAGRNNEQFF	TGTGCCAGCAGACCTCCGATAGCGGGGCGGAACAATGAGCAGTTCTTC
TRBV11-2	TRBJ2-1	-	-	CASSLDRLAHNEQFF	TGTGCCAGCAGCTTAGATCGGTTAGCTCACAATGAGCAGTTCTTC
TRBV5-3	TRBJ1-2	-	-	CARSLQRGQRGNYGYTF	TGTGCCAGAAGCCTCCAAAGAGGGCAGCGAGGTAACTATGGCTACACCTTC
TRBV7-6	TRBJ2-2	TRBD2	-	CASSLSGGNTGELFF	TGTGCCAGCAGCCTTAGCGGGGGGAACACCGGGGAGCTGTTTTTT
TRBV7-9	TRBJ1-2	TRBD1	few	CASSLNQGASYTF	TGTGCCAGCAGCTTAAATCAGGGGGCAAGCTACACCTTC
TRBV5-8	TRBJ2-5	TRBD1	-	CASSLATGTQETQYF	TGTGCCAGCAGCTTGGCGACAGGGACCCAAGAGACCCAGTACTTC
TRBV10-3	TRBJ2-3	-	-	CAISAGGGPSTDTQYF	TGTGCCATCAGTGCGGGCGGGGGCCCTAGCACAGATACGCAGTATTTT
TRBV10-3	TRBJ2-3	TRBD1	-	CAIRDRGTDTQYF	TGTGCCATCAGGGACAGGGGCACAGATACGCAGTATTTT
TRBV3-1/TRBV3-2	TRBJ1-6	-	-	CASSARVRFGNSPLHF	TGTGCCAGCAGCGCCAGGGTGCGCTTCGGGAATTCACCCCTCCACTTT
TRBV19	TRBJ1-5	TRBD1	-	CASGETGKEPQHF	TGTGCCAGTGGGGAGACAGGGAAGGAGCCCCAGCATTTT
TRBV28	TRBJ1-2	-	-	CASRVQANYGYTF	TGTGCCAGTAGAGTACAGGCGAACTATGGCTACACCTTC
TRBV5-1	TRBJ2-1	-	once	CASTPPGGYEQFF	TGCGCCAGCACTCCCCCGGGTGGGTATGAGCAGTTCTTC
TRBV29-1	TRBJ2-5	-	-	CSYFSGQETQYF	TGCAGCTATTTCTCGGGGCAAGAGACCCAGTACTTC
TRBV7-3	TRBJ2-5	-	-	CASSLYDGGWQTQYF	TGTGCCAGCAGCTTATATGACGGGGGCTGGCAGACCCAGTACTTC
TRBV24-1	TRBJ2-5	-	-	CATSDPQETQYF	TGTGCCACCAGTGATCCACAAGAGACCCAGTACTTC
TRBV29-1	TRBJ1-2	-	once	CSVSLDRGAYGYTF	-
TRBV7-3	TRBJ2-5	TRBD2	-	CASSRGLAGTPRGETQYF	TGTGCCAGCAGCCGCGGACTAGCGGGGACTCCCAGGGGGGAGACCCAGTACTTC
TRBV10-3	TRBJ1-4	-	-	CATASGWREKLFF	TGTGCCACCGCTTCAGGGTGGAGGGAAAAACTGTTTTTT
TRBV7-3	TRBJ2-3	TRBD2	once	CASSLTGSGDGTDTQYF	TGTGCCAGCAGCTTAACGGGTAGCGGGGACGGCACAGATACGCAGTATTTT
TRBV2	TRBJ2-3	TRBD2	-	CASKVGLAGTDTQYF	TGTGCCAGCAAAGTCGGACTAGCGGGGACAGATACGCAGTATTTT
TRBV18	TRBJ1-1	-	-	CASSQTGTLNTEAFF	TGTGCCAGCTCACAAACCGGGACATTGAACACTGAAGCTTTCTTT
TRBV14	TRBJ2-7	-	-	CASSQVRGLYYEQYF	TGTGCCAGCAGCCAAGTAAGGGGATTATACTACGAGCAGTACTTC
TRBV6-5	TRBJ1-1	-	-	CASSPMTGMNTEAFF	TGTGCCAGCAGTCCCATGACAGGAATGAACACTGAAGCTTTCTTT
TRBV14	TRBJ1-1	TRBD1	-	CASSRGGRTEAFF	TGTGCCAGCAGCCGAGGGGGCCGAACTGAAGCTTTCTTT
TRBV7-3	TRBJ2-1	TRBD2	once	CASSSSSGGAIEQFF	TGTGCCAGCAGCTCATCTAGCGGGGGGGCCATTGAGCAGTTCTTC
TRBV4-1	TRBJ1-1	-	-	CASSQLRPINTEAFF	TGCGCCAGCAGCCAATTACGCCCGATCAACACTGAAGCTTTCTTT
TRBV4-1	TRBJ2-3	-	-	CASSLWETTDTQYF	TGCGCCAGCAGCCTATGGGAAACTACAGATACGCAGTATTTT
TRBV7-2	TRBJ2-1	-	-	CASTAGGEQFF	TGTGCCAGCACTGCCGGGGGTGAGCAGTTCTTC
TRBV2	TRBJ2-5	TRBD1	-	CASSEAVIRTGVNQETQYF	TGTGCCAGCAGTGAAGCGGTTATACGGACAGGGGTAAACCAAGAGACCCAGTACTTC
TRBV11-2	TRBJ2-5	TRBD1	-	CASSPLTGGETQYF	TGTGCCAGCAGCCCTCTGACAGGGGGTGAGACCCAGTACTTC
TRBV27	TRBJ1-5	-	-	CASSLRGTNQPQHF	TGTGCCAGCAGTTTAAGGGGCACCAATCAGCCCCAGCATTTT
TRBV30	TRBJ1-4	TRBD1	once	CAWSVQRGTGEKLFF	TGTGCCTGGAGTGTACAACGGGGGACAGGAGAAAAACTGTTTTTT